This TCR beta chain was documented in a study of shared clonotypes between healthy human individuals. Germline V gives CDR1 WNHNN, CDR2 SYGVQD (reference sequence). This CDR3 region has 15 residues. V lost 0 bases and J 4 bases, leaving 9 bases between the germline ends. How the authors handled the data: Junction-only sequences produced by ImmunoSEQ had no quality scores, so filtering differed. The protocol was immunoSEQ multiplex PCR, while the TCRdb copy is restricted to in-frame clones and leaves out a portion. V, J and clone size reflect that table, while D and trimming were determined from the DNA. The table records about 610,000 clones, 96% of them present only once. CD8 cells regarded as naive lacked CD45RO, were positively chosen for CCR7, and omitted terminally differentiated effector memory CD45RA+ cells.

The specimen sequenced was naive CD8+ T cells sorted from blood. The receptor's source is a woman in her twenties or thirties in good health. J is TRBJ2-2 and V is TRBV10-1, with D maybe TRBD1 (5 bases). CDR3 nucleotide sequence: TGCGCCAGCAGTGAGTCTACAGGTGGCACCGGGGAGCTGTTTTTT. Protein sequence: CASSESTGGTGELFF.